Below, one TCR beta chain is given with its context. Its antigen is still unknown. No qualities accompany the bases; no much larger clone lies one base away. V lost 5 bases and J lost 4 bases; the stretch between them is 14 bases long. CDR1 and CDR2, looked up from the germline V gene, are MDHEN and SYDVKM. The cysteine opens and the phenylalanine closes a CDR3 of 14 amino acids. Just the 42-base CDR3 DNA is kept, in frame starting at base 1. The data were taken from a study of cytomegalovirus exposure and HLA in healthy donors (TCRdb year 2017). As for the study more broadly: According to an earlier analysis of around 600 of the donors, roughly 180 million T cells yielded roughly 110 million unique TCR beta sequences and approximately 300 Gb of sequence data. An early release covering roughly 640 HLA-typed donors comprised about 300 gigabases of sequencing data and around 85 million unique TCR sequences. Of the roughly 420 genotyped donors, 75% to 85% were placed in the genetic ancestry cluster associated with self-reported Caucasian donors. The aim of the study was to test whether cataloging public T cell receptors could identify signatures of past pathogen exposure. The study profiled the T cell repertoires of about 720 subjects by immunosequencing and related them to cytomegalovirus serostatus. A separate validation cohort of more than 100 different subjects was used in addition to the 666-subject first cohort. To predict cytomegalovirus infection status, the study brought together high-throughput TCR immunosequencing, statistical association of individual TCRs with disease status, and machine learning. To study patterns of TCR occurrence, a later analysis re-analyzed previously published TCR beta repertoires from around 670 donors and added high-resolution HLA genotyping. In the later analysis, no new phenotypic data were used to find candidate immune exposures; instead, reliance was placed on TCR beta sequences and their occurrence across donors. In an earlier analysis of around 540 of the donors, high-throughput TCR beta sequencing was used to judge whether each TCR beta V gene segment behaved as functional or pseudogenic. Donor age, sex, ethnicity and CMV serostatus were collected together with the repertoire data. Genome-wide SNP genotypes for about 60% of the roughly 700 donors were used in a later genetic analysis, which treated that subset as a discovery cohort. All discovery cohort repertoires had been generated using a single sequencing platform. Both class I and class II loci were covered by HLA typing, at four-digit resolution. Typing coverage differed by locus: A, B, C, DRB1 and DQB1 were typed in roughly 629-630 donors, DQA1 in approximately 520, DPA1 in around 600, and DPB1 in roughly 470. Roughly five DR-DQ haplotypes were handled as single units for association and clustering because linkage in the cohort was strong. Among roughly 400 genotyped donors of the cohort, an average of approximately 240,000 unique TCR beta nucleotide sequences was sequenced per donor, of which 15% to 20% were non-productive. The paper's findings and limits, for the study overall: In a later analysis, HLA-associated TCR beta chains were found to be more clonally expanded and to have lower generation probabilities than equally common non-associated chains. Most TCR sequences were seen in very few donors, while some public TCRs were found in many individuals. The cohort was sequenced for TCR beta chains only, and without alpha or paired-chain data the features that could be detected were limited. Several of the top co-occurrence clusters appeared to be linked to parvovirus B19, influenza, CMV and Epstein-Barr virus, according to a later analysis. In vitro tests confirmed that three of the cytomegalovirus-associated TCR beta chains recognize cytomegalovirus antigens. Broadly in line with IMGT annotations, most TCR beta V segments showed up in productive rearrangements about 90% or about 30% of the time in an earlier analysis of several hundred of the donors. Sequencing depth was assumed to be roughly uniform across donors in the presence/absence analyses, though that assumption may not hold. At a false discovery rate of 0.05, a later analysis linked under 20,000 TCR beta sequences to specific HLA alleles. A further reported finding was that TCR beta sequences accurately predicted the HLA-A and HLA-B alleles for most subjects in the first cohort. Linkage disequilibrium might explain the correlated functional status among segregating V segments, but an unknown experimental factor could not be ruled out. A later genetic analysis associated a missense DCLRE1C variant with V-gene and J-gene trimming of TCR beta chains, and an independent cohort replicated the association. When HLA alleles, especially DR and DQ, strongly co-occurred, attributing TCR associations to individual alleles was difficult. In a later analysis, most CMV-associated TCR beta chains were found to appear HLA-restricted, with HLA associations seemingly driven largely by CMV exposure. A group of highly shared sequence variants was considered likely to be a technical artifact of the sequencing pipeline. The study gave a list of 150 to 200 TCR beta chains associated with cytomegalovirus. Because counts were too low, approximately 15 rarely observed V segments, including chromosome 9 orphons, were excluded from the earlier analysis of some 590 of the donors. Cytomegalovirus status was reported to be diagnosed by the classifier with high specificity and sensitivity in both the original and validation cohorts. According to the authors, the approach could potentially be generalized to other disease states and immunological phenotypes. Some IMGT-functional V segments, including TRBV6-2 and TRBV6-3, could not be distinguished by the 87-base-pair reads and were therefore excluded. CMV serostatus was the only immune exposure information available for the cohort. According to a later analysis, TCR association rates differed among HLA loci, with DRB1 alleles showing the most associated TCRs and HLA-C alleles showing the fewest. Compared with the approximately 670-donor mean, donors in an Asian-associated ancestry cluster had fewer N-insertions in productive TCRs, according to a later genetic analysis. HLA typing was unavailable for some donors at each locus, so association tests used only the typed subset.

The cohort consisted of more than 650 healthy bone marrow donors. At the time of sampling, every cohort member was nominally healthy, though immune exposures that went unrecorded were likely present. The donor was CMV seropositive and was included in the group of almost 300 seropositive cohort members. Every donor gave a peripheral blood sample, and the peripheral blood mononuclear cells from that sample were used for TCR beta sequencing. The Qiagen DNeasy Blood Extraction Kit was used to extract genomic DNA from the blood cell samples. Library creation used the immunoSEQ multiplex PCR assay. A mixture of 60 forward primers for TCR Vbeta segments and 13 reverse primers for TCR Jbeta segments was used in the multiplex PCR. The CDR3 region of rearranged TCR beta genes was amplified from genomic DNA with a multiplex PCR assay. The Illumina HiSeq System was used to sequence the amplified TCR beta libraries as 87-base-pair reads. The original methods were these. A later analysis counted some 74 million unique TCR beta chains across the 550 to 700 repertoires, and some 11 million of these chains were shared by at least two donors. To remove PCR and sequencing errors, raw reads were error-corrected and collapsed into unique sequences using a nearest-neighbor algorithm that merged closely related sequences. Alignment of CDR3 sequences to IMGT reference sequences was used to assign V, D and J gene segments. For a sequence to be retained, at least a six-nucleotide match to both a V gene segment and a J gene segment was required. A rearrangement was called productive if the CDR3 had no stop codons and remained in frame with V and J, and every other rearrangement was called non-productive. Following IMGT convention, CDR3 was defined as the stretch from the second conserved V-encoded cysteine to the conserved J-encoded phenylalanine. In an earlier analysis of more than 550 of the donors, sequences lacking an unambiguous match to a single V gene segment were excluded. An earlier analysis of a few hundred of the donors called V segments functional above 56.7% productive rearrangements and segregating when the between-donor standard deviation exceeded 5%. To diagnose cytomegalovirus status from the catalog of TCR beta chain sequences, a statistical classification framework was built. V and J gene assignment, in a later analysis, came from comparing TCR nucleotide sequences with IMGT/GENE-DB human TR gene sequences. The TCRdist pipeline was used in a later analysis to assign CDR3 sequences and most-parsimonious VDJ recombination scenarios. In a later analysis, every TCR beta chain was defined by the combination of its CDR3 amino acid sequence and its V-gene family, and reads without a unique V-gene family were dropped. As a way to deal with suspected cross-contamination and a sequencing artifact, a later analysis dropped 500 to 700 nucleotide sequences that were highly shared and had low generation probability. In a later analysis, a clonal expansion index for each public chain was calculated from normalized within-repertoire ranks of inferred template counts. In a later analysis, generation probabilities were computed with a VDJ recombination model fitted to out-of-frame rearrangements, and the resulting probabilities were checked against IGoR. Hypergeometric tests were used in a later analysis to score TCR-TCR, TCR-HLA and TCR-CMV co-occurrence, with a repertoire-size bias correction applied to the TCR pairs. In a later analysis, false discovery rates were estimated by permuting HLA or CMV assignments 20 times. In a later analysis, co-occurring TCRs were grouped with DBSCAN, and TCRdist sequence similarity was added when clustering was performed within HLA-allele-positive subsets. Co-occurrence clustering excluded repertoires with fewer than 30,000 or more than 120,000 public chains, plus five with anomalous nucleotide sharing. As stored in TCRdb, this immuneACCESS dataset retains in-frame rearrangements with V and J assigned. A fraction of the clones does not appear; measured against another copy, unresolved V genes explain less than half of the discrepancy, and the remainder lacks a known reason. Clonal size and the V and J genes are those of that table, whereas D and trimming came from the DNA. Counted in this sample were approximately 150,000 clones; 60% to 85% of them appeared once. The ten largest clones capture 3.7% of the sample.

The specimen sequenced was PBMCs. The clonotype was recovered from a man aged 30-40 years in good health and CMV-seropositive. In this chain, TRBV28 is recombined with TRBJ1-1; no D gene call is confident. The DNA is TGTGCCAGCAGTATAGCTCAAAGGAGCACTGAAGCTTTCTTT. This sequence encodes CASSIAQRSTEAFF.